This T cell receptor (beta chain) was found in a study of CD8 T cells in Susac syndrome. To note about this clonotype: Antigen specificity is unknown.

J lost 4 bases, V lost 3 bases, and 4 bases had no gene match. CDR3 length: 15 residues. Per the germline V gene, CDR1 is MNHEY and CDR2 is SVGAGI. Overall study findings and caveats: Acknowledgment was made by the study that its TCR sequencing and HLA analysis involved a relatively small number of individuals.

Sequencing targeted TCR beta in T cells from blood (CD8+ and CD4+). TEMRA cells were enriched by FACS, while CD8+ and CD4+ T cells were obtained through a negative isolation that was performed magnetically. Random-hexamer reverse transcription was applied to about 0.45 to 1 ug RNA. By means of immunoSEQ multiplex PCR, TCR beta CDR3 spanning 54 Vbeta and 13 Jbeta underwent amplification. TCRdb analysed the immunoSEQ multiplex PCR reads with MiXCR anew, one entry per CDR3 protein. The repertoire holds 130,000 or so distinct CDR3 sequences, 85% to 95% seen once, with over 0.09% in the top ten. This TCR came from a human donor with multiple sclerosis. The V call is TRBV6-5, the J call TRBJ2-1; 9 positions match TRBD1. Sequencing was done on a sample of CD4+ T cells from PBMCs. The CDR3 coding sequence is TGTGCCAGCAGTTATACCGGGACAGGGTACAATGAGCAGTTCTTC. Translated: CASSYTGTGYNEQFF.